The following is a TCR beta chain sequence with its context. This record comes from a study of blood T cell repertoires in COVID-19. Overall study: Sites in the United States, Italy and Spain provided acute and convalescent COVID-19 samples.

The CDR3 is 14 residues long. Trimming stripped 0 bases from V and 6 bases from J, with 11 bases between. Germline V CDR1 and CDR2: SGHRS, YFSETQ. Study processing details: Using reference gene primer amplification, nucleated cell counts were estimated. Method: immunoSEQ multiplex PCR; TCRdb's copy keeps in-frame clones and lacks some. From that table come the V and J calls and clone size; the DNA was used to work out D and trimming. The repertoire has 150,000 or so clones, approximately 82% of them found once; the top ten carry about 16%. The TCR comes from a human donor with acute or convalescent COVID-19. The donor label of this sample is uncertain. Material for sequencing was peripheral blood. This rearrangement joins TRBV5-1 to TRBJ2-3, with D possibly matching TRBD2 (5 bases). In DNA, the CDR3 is TGCGCCAGCAGCTTGGCCTCTAGCAAGGATACGCAGTATTTT. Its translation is CASSLASSKDTQYF. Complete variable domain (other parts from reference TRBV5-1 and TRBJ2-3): KAGVTQTPRYLIKTRGQQVTLSCSPISGHRSVSWYQQTPGQGLQFLFEYFSETQRNKGNFPGRFSGRQFSNSRSEMNVSTLELGDSALYLCASSLASSKDTQYFGPGTRLTVL.